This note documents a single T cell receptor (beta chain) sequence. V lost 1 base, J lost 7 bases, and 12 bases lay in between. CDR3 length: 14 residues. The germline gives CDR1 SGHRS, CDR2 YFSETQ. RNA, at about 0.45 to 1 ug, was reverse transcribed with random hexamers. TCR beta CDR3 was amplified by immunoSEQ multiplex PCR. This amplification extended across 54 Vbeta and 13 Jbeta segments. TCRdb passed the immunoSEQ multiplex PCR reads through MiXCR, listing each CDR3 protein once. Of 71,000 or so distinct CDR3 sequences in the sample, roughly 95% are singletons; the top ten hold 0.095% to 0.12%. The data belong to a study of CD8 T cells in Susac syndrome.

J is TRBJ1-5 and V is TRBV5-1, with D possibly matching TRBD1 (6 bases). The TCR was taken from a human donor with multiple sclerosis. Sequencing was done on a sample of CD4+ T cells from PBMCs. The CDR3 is CASSLTGSEQPQHF. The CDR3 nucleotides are TGCGCCAGCAGCTTGACAGGGAGCGAACAGCCCCAGCATTTT.